This T cell receptor (beta chain) is from a study of T cells in Graves' hyperthyroidism and ophthalmopathy. Whole-study context: Peripheral blood samples were taken at initial diagnosis, prior to any treatment.

For the diagnoses, clinical symptoms, serum thyroxine and TRAb, thyroid ultrasound and orbital computed tomography were used. This clonotype has only a few counts. Amplification of TCR beta CDR3 regions used RNA as the template. Researchers ran a first-round RT-PCR on the TCR CDR3 using the HTBI primer set. TCRdb used MiXCR to reprocess the multiplex PCR reads, holding one entry per CDR3 protein. The table has about 500,000 distinct CDR3 sequences, around 14% seen once. The source material was blood. The TCR was taken from a woman aged 18-35 years with Graves' hyperthyroidism.

CDR3 in DNA: TGTGCCAGCAGTTTGTCCGGAGCAGATGAAGCTTTCTTT. Encoded protein: CASSLSGADEAFF. The rearrangement uses TRBV12-3 or TRBV12-4 and TRBJ1-1; no firm D call. The CDR3 is made up of 13 amino acids. Trimming removed 3 bases from V and 7 bases from J, with 12 bases in between.